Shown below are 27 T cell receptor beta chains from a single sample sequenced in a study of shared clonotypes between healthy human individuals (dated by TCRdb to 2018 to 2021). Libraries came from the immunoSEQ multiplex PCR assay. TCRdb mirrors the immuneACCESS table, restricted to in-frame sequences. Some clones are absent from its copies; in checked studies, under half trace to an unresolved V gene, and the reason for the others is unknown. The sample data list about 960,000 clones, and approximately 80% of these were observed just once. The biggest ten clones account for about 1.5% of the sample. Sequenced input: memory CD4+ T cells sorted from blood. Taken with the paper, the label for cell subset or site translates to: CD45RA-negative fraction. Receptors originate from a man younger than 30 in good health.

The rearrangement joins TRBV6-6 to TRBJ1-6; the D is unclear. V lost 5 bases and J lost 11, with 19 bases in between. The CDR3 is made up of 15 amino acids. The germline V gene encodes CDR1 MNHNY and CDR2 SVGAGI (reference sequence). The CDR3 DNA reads TGTGCCAGCAGTCAAGACCCGGGAGGTCGGGCACCCCTCCACTTT. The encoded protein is CASSQDPGGRAPLHF.

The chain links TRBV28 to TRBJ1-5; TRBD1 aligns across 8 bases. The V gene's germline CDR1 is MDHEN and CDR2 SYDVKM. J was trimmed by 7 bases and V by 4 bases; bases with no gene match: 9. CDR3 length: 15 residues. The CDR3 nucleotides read TGTGCCAGCAGTTCTCCCGGACAGGGTCGCCAGCCCCAGCATTTT. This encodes CASSSPGQGRQPQHF.

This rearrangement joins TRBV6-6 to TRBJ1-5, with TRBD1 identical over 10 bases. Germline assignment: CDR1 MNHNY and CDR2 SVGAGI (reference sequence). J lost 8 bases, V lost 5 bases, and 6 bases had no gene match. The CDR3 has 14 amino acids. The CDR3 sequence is CASSPRTGGKPQHF. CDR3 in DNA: TGTGCCAGCAGTCCTCGGACAGGGGGAAAGCCCCAGCATTTT.

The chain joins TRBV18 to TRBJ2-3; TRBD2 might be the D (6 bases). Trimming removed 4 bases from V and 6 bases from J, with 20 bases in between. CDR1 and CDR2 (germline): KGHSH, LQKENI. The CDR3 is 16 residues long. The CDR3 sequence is CASSQFSGTSSDTQYF. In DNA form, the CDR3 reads TGTGCCAGCTCACAATTTTCCGGGACTTCCTCCGATACGCAGTATTTT.

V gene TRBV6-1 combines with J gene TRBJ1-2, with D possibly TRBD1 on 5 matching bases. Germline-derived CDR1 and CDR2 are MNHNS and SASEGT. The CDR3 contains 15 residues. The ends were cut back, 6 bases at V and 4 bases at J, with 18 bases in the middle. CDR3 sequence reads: CASSPTGGIGYGYTF. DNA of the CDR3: TGTGCCAGCAGCCCCACGGGGGGGATCGGCTATGGCTACACCTTC.

CDR3 DNA sequence: TGTGCCAGCAGTGTGGAGCGGGGGAGGACAGATACGCAGTATTTT. It encodes CASSVERGRTDTQYF. This chain links TRBV2 with TRBJ2-3; 8 bases align to TRBD2. The V gene end was trimmed by 4 bases and the J gene end by 3 bases; junction bases not matched to a gene: 6. This CDR3 region has 15 residues. The germline gives CDR1 SNHLY, CDR2 FYNNEI. Full variable domain (rest looked up from reference TRBV2 and TRBJ2-3): EPEVTQTPSHQVTQMGQEVILRCVPISNHLYFYWYRQILGQKVEFLVSFYNNEISEKSEIFDDQFSVERPDGSNFTLKIRSTKLEDSAMYFCASSVERGRTDTQYFGPGTRLTVL.

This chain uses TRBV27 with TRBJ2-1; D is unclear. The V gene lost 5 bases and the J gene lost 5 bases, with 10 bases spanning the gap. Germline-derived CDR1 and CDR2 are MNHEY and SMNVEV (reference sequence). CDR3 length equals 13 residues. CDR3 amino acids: CASSKTRNNEQFF. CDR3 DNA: TGTGCCAGCAGTAAGACCCGAAACAATGAGCAGTTCTTC.

The CDR3 coding sequence is TGCGCCAGCGGAAGAGGGGGATCCGGTTCACCCCTCCACTTT. It yields the protein CASGRGGSGSPLHF. The gene calls are TRBV5-1 and TRBJ1-6; weak D call: TRBD1 (6 bases). The germline CDR1 and CDR2 sequences are SGHRS and YFSETQ. This CDR3 has 14 residues. Trimming removed 7 bases from V and 9 bases from J, with 17 bases in between.

The CDR3: CASSPGWTYTF. Here the CDR3 DNA reads TGTGCCAGTAGTCCAGGGTGGACCTACACCTTC. The J gene is TRBJ1-2, the V gene TRBV19, with TRBD1 as a possible D gene (5 bases). The CDR3 is 11 amino acids. V lost 5 bases and J 10 bases, leaving 11 bases between the germline ends. Germline values: CDR1 LNHDA, CDR2 SQIVND (reference sequence).

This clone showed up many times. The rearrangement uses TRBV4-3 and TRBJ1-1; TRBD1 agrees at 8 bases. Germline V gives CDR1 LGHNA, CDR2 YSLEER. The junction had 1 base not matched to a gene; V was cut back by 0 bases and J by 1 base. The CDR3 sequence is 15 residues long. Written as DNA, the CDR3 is TGCGCCAGCAGCCAAGACGGACAGGGGAACACTGAAGCTTTCTTT. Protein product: CASSQDGQGNTEAFF.

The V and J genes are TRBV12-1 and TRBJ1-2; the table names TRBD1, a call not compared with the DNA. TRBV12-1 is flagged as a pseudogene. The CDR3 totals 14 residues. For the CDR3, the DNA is TGTGCCAGCAGCTCGCTCCAGGGAATCTATGGCTACACCTTC. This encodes CASSSLQGIYGYTF.

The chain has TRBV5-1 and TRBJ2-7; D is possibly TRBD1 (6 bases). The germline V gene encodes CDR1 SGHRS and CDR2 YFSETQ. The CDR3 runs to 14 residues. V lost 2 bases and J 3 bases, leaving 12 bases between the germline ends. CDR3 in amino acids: CASSLLTGNYEQYF. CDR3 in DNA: TGCGCCAGCAGCTTACTGACAGGAAACTACGAGCAGTACTTC.

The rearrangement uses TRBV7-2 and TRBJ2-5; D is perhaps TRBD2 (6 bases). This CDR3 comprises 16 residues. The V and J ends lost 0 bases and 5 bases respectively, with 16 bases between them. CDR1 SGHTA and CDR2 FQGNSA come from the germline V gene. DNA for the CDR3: TGTGCCAGCAGCTTAGCAGGCGGCGGGGTTCGGGAGACCCAGTACTTC. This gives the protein CASSLAGGGVRETQYF.

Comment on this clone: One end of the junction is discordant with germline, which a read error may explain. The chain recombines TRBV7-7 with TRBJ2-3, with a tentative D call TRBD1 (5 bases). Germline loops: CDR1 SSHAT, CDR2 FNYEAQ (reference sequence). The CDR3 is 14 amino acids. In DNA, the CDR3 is TGTGCTAGCAGCTTAGGGGCCCCCGGAGATACGCAGTATTTT. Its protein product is CASSLGAPGDTQYF.

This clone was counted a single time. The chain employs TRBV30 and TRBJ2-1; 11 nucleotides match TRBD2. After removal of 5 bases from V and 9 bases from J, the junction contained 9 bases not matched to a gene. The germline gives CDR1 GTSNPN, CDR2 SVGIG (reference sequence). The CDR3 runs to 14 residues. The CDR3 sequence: CAWDRLAGLGEQFF. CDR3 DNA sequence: TGTGCCTGGGATAGACTAGCGGGGCTCGGTGAGCAGTTCTTC.

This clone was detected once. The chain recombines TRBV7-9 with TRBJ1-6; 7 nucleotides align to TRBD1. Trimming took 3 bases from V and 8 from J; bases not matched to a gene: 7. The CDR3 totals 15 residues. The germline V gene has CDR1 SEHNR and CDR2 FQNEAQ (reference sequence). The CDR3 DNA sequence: TGTGCCAGCAGCTTCGGGGACAGCTGGTATTCACCCCTCCACTTT. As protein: CASSFGDSWYSPLHF. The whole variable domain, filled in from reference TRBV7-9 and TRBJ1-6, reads DTGVSQNPRHKITKRGQNVTFRCDPISEHNRLYWYRQTLGQGPEFLTYFQNEAQLEKSRLLSDRFSAERPKGSFSTLEIQRTEQGDSAMYLCASSFGDSWYSPLHFGNGTRLTVT.

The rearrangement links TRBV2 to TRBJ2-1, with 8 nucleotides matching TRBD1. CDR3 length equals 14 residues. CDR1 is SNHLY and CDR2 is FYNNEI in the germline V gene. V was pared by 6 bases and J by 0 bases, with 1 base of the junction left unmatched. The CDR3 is CASRGQASYNEQFF. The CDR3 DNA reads TGTGCCAGCAGGGGACAGGCCTCCTACAATGAGCAGTTCTTC.

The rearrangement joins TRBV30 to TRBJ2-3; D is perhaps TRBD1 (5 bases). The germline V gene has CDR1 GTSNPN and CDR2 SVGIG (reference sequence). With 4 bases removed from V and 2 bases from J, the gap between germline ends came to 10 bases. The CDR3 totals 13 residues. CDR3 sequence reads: CAWNIGDTDTQYF. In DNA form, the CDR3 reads TGTGCCTGGAACATAGGGGACACAGATACGCAGTATTTT.

The CDR3: CASSRGLGLASEAFF. DNA of the CDR3: TGTGCCAGCTCACGGGGGCTGGGACTGGCTTCTGAAGCTTTCTTT. The chain joins TRBV18 to TRBJ1-1; possible D gene TRBD1, 6 bases. The ends were cut back, 4 bases at V and 6 bases at J, with 18 bases in the middle. Per germline, CDR1 KGHSH and CDR2 LQKENI. This CDR3 is 15 amino acids long.

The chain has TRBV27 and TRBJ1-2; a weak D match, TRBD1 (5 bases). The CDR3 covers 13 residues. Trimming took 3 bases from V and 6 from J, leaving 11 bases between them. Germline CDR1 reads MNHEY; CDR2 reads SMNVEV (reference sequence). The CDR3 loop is CASSFVGEDGYTF. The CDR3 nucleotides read TGTGCCAGCAGTTTCGTGGGGGAGGATGGCTACACCTTC.

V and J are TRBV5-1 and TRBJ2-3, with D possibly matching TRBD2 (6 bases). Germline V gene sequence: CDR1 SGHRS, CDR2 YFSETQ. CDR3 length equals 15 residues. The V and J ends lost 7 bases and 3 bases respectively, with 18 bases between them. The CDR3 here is CASLRDPEATDTQYF. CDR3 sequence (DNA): TGCGCCAGCCTGCGGGACCCCGAAGCGACAGATACGCAGTATTTT.

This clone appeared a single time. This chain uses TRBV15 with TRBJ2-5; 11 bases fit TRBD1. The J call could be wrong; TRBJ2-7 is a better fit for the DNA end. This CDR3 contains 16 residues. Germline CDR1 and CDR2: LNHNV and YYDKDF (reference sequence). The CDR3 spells CATSRRTGGGRDEQYF. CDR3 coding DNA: TGTGCCACCAGCAGGAGGACAGGGGGCGGACGGGACGAGCAGTACTTC.

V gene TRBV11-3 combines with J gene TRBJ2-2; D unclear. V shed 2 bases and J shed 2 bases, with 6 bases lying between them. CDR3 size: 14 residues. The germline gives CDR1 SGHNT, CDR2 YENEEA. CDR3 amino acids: CASSLLGNTGELFF. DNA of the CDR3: TGTGCCAGCAGCTTATTGGGAAACACCGGGGAGCTGTTTTTT.

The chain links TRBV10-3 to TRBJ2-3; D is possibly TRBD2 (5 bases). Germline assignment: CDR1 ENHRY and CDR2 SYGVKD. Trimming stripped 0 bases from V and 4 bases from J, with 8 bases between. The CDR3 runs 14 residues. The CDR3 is CAISESTRADTQYF. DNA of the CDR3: TGTGCCATCAGTGAGTCAACGAGGGCAGATACGCAGTATTTT.

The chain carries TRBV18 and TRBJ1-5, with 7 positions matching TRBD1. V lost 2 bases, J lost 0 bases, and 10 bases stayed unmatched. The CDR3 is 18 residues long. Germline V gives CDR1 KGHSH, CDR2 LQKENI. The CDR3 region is CASSPMGDSSASNQPQHF. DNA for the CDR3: TGTGCCAGCTCACCAATGGGGGACAGTTCGGCTAGCAATCAGCCCCAGCATTTT.

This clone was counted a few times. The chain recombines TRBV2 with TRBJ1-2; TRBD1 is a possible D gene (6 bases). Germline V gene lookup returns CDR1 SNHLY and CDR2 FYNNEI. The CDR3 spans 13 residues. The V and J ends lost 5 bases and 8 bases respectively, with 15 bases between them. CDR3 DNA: TGTGCCAGCAGTCGATCCAGGGGTCGCGGCTACACCTTC. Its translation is CASSRSRGRGYTF.

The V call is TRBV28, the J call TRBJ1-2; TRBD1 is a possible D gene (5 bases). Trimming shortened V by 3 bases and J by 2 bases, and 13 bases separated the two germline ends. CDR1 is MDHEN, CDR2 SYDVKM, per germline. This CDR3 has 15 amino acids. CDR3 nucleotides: TGTGCCAGCAGTTTTGGAGGGGCTGTAAACTATGGCTACACCTTC. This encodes CASSFGGAVNYGYTF.